This TCR beta chain appears in the sequencing data of a study of cytomegalovirus exposure and HLA in healthy donors. Study-wide points: According to a later analysis, donors in an Asian-associated ancestry cluster reportedly had fewer N-insertions than the approximately 720-donor mean. Available immune exposure information was restricted to CMV serostatus only. Reported findings show TCR beta sequences accurately forecast HLA-A and HLA-B alleles in most subjects.

Comment on this clone: The antigen is undetermined.

This PCR relied on a set of 60 Vbeta primers and 13 Jbeta primers. Produced via immunoSEQ multiplex PCR; TCRdb's table is partial and in-frame only. Of about 36,000 clones in the sample, about 72% were seen once. The ends were cut back, 4 bases at V and 3 bases at J, with 7 bases in the middle. The CDR3 contains 13 residues. Looked up from germline, CDR1 is MNHEY and CDR2 is SVGAGI. The gene calls are TRBV6-5 and TRBJ1-5; D gene uncertain. The receptor comes from a man aged 25-45 years in good health and CMV-seronegative. The material sequenced was PBMCs. The CDR3 DNA reads TGTGCCAGCAGTTTGCAGATCAATCAGCCCCAGCATTTT. This gives the protein CASSLQINQPQHF.